This entry concerns a single T cell receptor beta chain. The V and J ends lost 3 bases and 3 bases respectively, with 18 bases between them. The CDR3 loop spans 16 amino acids. Authors' methods: Scientists estimated how many nucleated cells there were by amplifying reference gene primers. TCRdb's table, derived via immunoSEQ multiplex PCR, lists solely in-frame clones and lacks some. The D gene and trimming were derived from the DNA, and the V and J assignments and clone size from that table. The sample lists approximately 120,000 clones; around 86% were seen once. The data were taken from a study of blood T cell repertoires in COVID-19. In the study overall: T cells, B-cell-depleted T cells, or PBMCs supplied cDNA or gDNA.

What was sequenced was peripheral blood. The chain has TRBV23-1 and TRBJ2-7; D ambiguous. TRBV23-1 carries the ORF label, with uncertain function. The TCR was taken from a man in his 60s with acute or convalescent COVID-19. The DNA for the CDR3 is TGCGCCAGCAGTCATCCAGATCGTGTCCGGAGCTACGAGCAGTACTTC. It is translated as CASSHPDRVRSYEQYF.